This T cell receptor (beta chain) was observed in a study of beta chain features in type 1 diabetes. cDNA synthesis used the whole RNA isolate, giving expressed TCRB sequences. Clones were sequenced by immunoSEQ multiplex PCR, and TCRdb holds only the in-frame ones, with some missing. The table records about 350,000 clones, 15% to 20% of them present only once. CD45RO/CCR7/CD25/CD127/CD95/CD27 staining was used to isolate CD4+ naive, central memory, regulatory and stem cell-like memory cells by sorting. Germline CDR1 is SGHRS and CDR2 is YFSETQ. This CDR3 has 15 residues. Sample: naive CD4+ T cells from blood. The source of this sequence is a woman aged 18-29 years in good health. The V gene is TRBV5-1, the J gene TRBJ2-5; 9 bases align to TRBD1. The J call could be wrong; TRBJ2-7 is a better fit for the DNA end. The CDR3 protein is CASSLGGTGSYEQYF. CDR3 bases: TGCGCCAGCAGCTTGGGCGGGACAGGGTCCTACGAGCAGTACTTC.